The 8 T cell receptor beta chains presented below share a single source sample, sequenced in a study of identical twins. One entry per CDR3 protein, called by TCRdb with MiXCR from the 5' RACE reads. The sample lists roughly 1,500,000 distinct CDR3 sequences, about 31% seen once, with about 0.25% in the top ten. Sequenced: cord blood. Receptors were obtained from a newborn girl in good health.

This clonotype appeared a few times. A much larger clone differs by one base, so this may be a read error. V gene TRBV20-1 combines with J gene TRBJ2-6; D ambiguous. Germline lookup yields CDR1 DFQATT and CDR2 SNEGSKA (reference sequence). The V and J ends lost 3 bases and 0 bases respectively, with 3 bases between them. This CDR3 has 13 residues. The CDR3 reads CSASHSGANVLTF. The CDR3 DNA reads as TGCAGTGCTAGCCACTCTGGGGCCAACGTCCTGACTTTC.

The rearrangement links TRBV14 to TRBJ2-7; a possible D gene is TRBD1 (5 bases). V was shortened by 0 bases and J by 5 bases, with 17 bases between the two germline ends. The germline V gene encodes CDR1 SGHDN and CDR2 FVKESK. This CDR3 has 16 amino acids. CDR3 bases: TGTGCCAGCAGCCAAGAAAGCGTCGGCAGGGTCCACGAGCAGTACTTC. Its protein is CASSQESVGRVHEQYF. The whole variable domain, remainder taken from reference TRBV14 and TRBJ2-7, is EAGVTQFPSHSVIEKGQTVTLRCDPISGHDNLYWYRRVMGKEIKFLLHFVKESKQDESGMPNNRFLAERTGGTYSTLKVQPAELEDSGVYFCASSQESVGRVHEQYFGPGTRLTVT.

The CDR3 is CASSVTGGRYGYTF. CDR3 nucleotides: TGTGCCAGCAGTGTTACAGGGGGCCGTTATGGCTACACCTTC. The V and J genes are TRBV25-1 and TRBJ1-2, with 9 bases that match TRBD1. Germline V gives CDR1 MGHDK, CDR2 SYGVNS. V lost 4 bases, J lost 5 bases, and 5 bases stayed unmatched. The CDR3 contains 14 residues.

The genes are TRBV20-1 and TRBJ2-3; 9 bases align to TRBD2. This CDR3 region has 13 residues. V trimming: 6 bases; J trimming: 5 bases; junction bases outside the gene matches: 6. Germline V CDR1 and CDR2: DFQATT, SNEGSKA (reference sequence). The CDR3 reads CSANSGRIDTQYF. CDR3 sequence (DNA): TGCAGTGCAAATAGCGGGAGAATAGATACGCAGTATTTT.

The rearrangement links TRBV25-1 to TRBJ2-1, with 7 bases identical to TRBD2. Germline V gene sequence: CDR1 MGHDK, CDR2 SYGVNS. The CDR3 sequence is 17 residues long. Germline trimming cut 1 base from V and 3 bases from J; bases unmatched to any gene: 9. The CDR3: CASSELGTIGYYNEQFF. CDR3 nucleotides: TGTGCCAGCAGTGAATTGGGGACTATCGGGTACTACAATGAGCAGTTCTTC.

This clonotype was detected ten times or more. The chain combines TRBV20-1 with TRBJ2-3, with D uncertain. The CDR3 consists of 10 residues. V dropped 3 bases and J dropped 2 bases, with 0 bases sitting between them. Germline loops: CDR1 DFQATT, CDR2 SNEGSKA (reference sequence). The chain's CDR3 is CSASTDTQYF. The CDR3 nucleotides are TGCAGTGCTAGCACAGATACGCAGTATTTT.

The genes are TRBV29-1 and TRBJ1-1; D is possibly TRBD1 (5 bases). CDR3 length: 13 amino acids. Germline CDR1 and CDR2: SQVTM and ANQGSEA. V was pared by 6 bases and J by 3 bases, with 14 bases between. CDR3 sequence (DNA): TGCAGCGTCGCGGGACGGGCAGACACTGAAGCTTTCTTT. Translated: CSVAGRADTEAFF.

Many counts were recorded for this clonotype. This rearrangement joins TRBV29-1 to TRBJ2-5, with 8 bases fitting TRBD1. The CDR3 has 12 residues. V dropped 4 bases and J dropped 4; count of bases not matched to a gene: 2. Germline CDR1 SQVTM, CDR2 ANQGSEA. The DNA of the CDR3 is TGCAGCGTTGCAGGACAGGGAGAGACCCAGTACTTC. Translating it yields CSVAGQGETQYF. Filled out from reference TRBV29-1 and TRBJ2-5, the complete variable domain reads SAVISQKPSRDICQRGTSLTIQCQVDSQVTMMFWYRQQPGQSLTLIATANQGSEATYESGFVIDKFPISRPNLTFSTLTVSNMSPEDSSIYLCSVAGQGETQYFGPGTRLLVL.